This is a list of T cell receptor beta chains from one sample in a study of T cell responses to AZD1222 COVID-19 vaccine. Some clones are missing from TCRdb's copy, which holds only in-frame ones; the method was immunoSEQ multiplex PCR. Of fewer than 150,000 clones in the sample, 88% were seen once. Sequences were derived from peripheral blood, sampled on day 0 of AZD1222 vaccination. The origin of the receptors is an adult in good health. The CDR3 runs from the conserved cysteine through the conserved F or W. A D gene is named only where the DNA matches it firmly. The size field is filled for only some rows; it gives once, few, many or a size class.

TRBD2,.,TRBJ2-5,TRBV4-1,CASSSESGGGETQYF,TGCGCCAGCAGCTCAGAGTCGGGAGGAGGAGAGACCCAGTACTTC
TRBD2,once,TRBJ2-1,TRBV7-2,CASRKAGSSYNEQFF,TGTGCCAGCAGAAAAGCGGGGAGCTCCTACAATGAGCAGTTCTTC
.,.,TRBJ2-2,TRBV4-3,CASSRELVLGELFF,TGCGCCAGCAGCCGAGAACTTGTGCTGGGGGAGCTGTTTTTT
TRBD1,.,TRBJ1-2,TRBV28,CASSPGGTGGGYTF,TGTGCCAGCAGTCCAGGGGGGACTGGTGGTGGCTACACCTTC
.,.,TRBJ2-1,TRBV11-2,CASSSGPPGAFNEQFF,TGTGCCAGCAGCTCCGGCCCCCCCGGGGCATTCAATGAGCAGTTCTTC
.,.,TRBJ1-6,TRBV9,CASSVEISVSPLHF,TGTGCCAGCAGCGTAGAAATATCAGTTTCACCCCTCCACTTT
.,.,TRBJ1-5,TRBV10-3,CAISASNQPQHF,TGTGCCATCAGTGCGAGTAATCAGCCCCAGCATTTT
TRBD2,.,TRBJ2-1,TRBV11-2,CASSLDAGGSYNEQFF,TGTGCCAGCAGCTTAGATGCGGGAGGCTCCTACAATGAGCAGTTCTTC
.,.,TRBJ1-2,TRBV18,CASSPGGPF,TGTGCCAGCTCTCCCGGGGGCCCCTTC
.,.,TRBJ2-5,TRBV15,CATSRLDSDQETQYF,TGTGCCACCAGCAGATTGGACAGCGACCAAGAGACCCAGTACTTC
.,few,TRBJ1-1,TRBV18,CASRLGGNTEAFF,TGTGCCAGCCGTTTGGGAGGGAACACTGAAGCTTTCTTT
.,.,TRBJ1-1,TRBV2,CASSSGMGTEAFF,TGTGCCAGCAGCTCTGGAATGGGCACTGAAGCTTTCTTT
TRBD1,.,TRBJ1-1,TRBV19,CASSIFDRGRDTEAFF,TGTGCCAGTAGTATATTTGACAGGGGGAGGGACACTGAAGCTTTCTTT
.,few,TRBJ2-3,TRBV28,CASSFLLGTDTQYF,TGTGCCAGCAGTTTTCTACTAGGCACAGATACGCAGTATTTT
TRBD1,.,TRBJ1-2,TRBV7-9,CASSLAELDRGHGYTF,TGTGCCAGCAGCTTAGCAGAACTGGACAGGGGGCATGGCTACACCTTC
.,few,TRBJ1-2,TRBV25-1,CASSGSGVRQRYGYTF,TGTGCCAGCAGTGGATCCGGAGTACGACAGCGGTATGGCTACACCTTC
TRBD1,few,TRBJ1-2,TRBV28,CASIVTGGIQGYGYTF,TGTGCCAGCATAGTTACAGGGGGCATTCAGGGCTATGGCTACACCTTC
TRBD1,.,TRBJ1-1,TRBV28,CASSTGQGAKAFF,TGTGCCAGCAGTACCGGACAGGGGGCTAAAGCTTTCTTT
TRBD2,.,TRBJ2-2,TRBV7-2,CASSPRLAPNTGELFF,TGTGCCAGCAGCCCCCGACTAGCTCCCAACACCGGGGAGCTGTTTTTT
.,.,TRBJ1-3,TRBV7-9,CASSFGSGNTIYF,TGTGCCAGCAGCTTTGGTTCTGGAAACACCATATATTTT
.,.,TRBJ1-2,TRBV3-1/TRBV3-2,CASSQGADGYTF,TGTGCCAGCAGCCAAGGGGCGGATGGCTACACCTTC
.,.,TRBJ2-5,TRBV5-6,CASSLGSRQETQYF,TGTGCCAGCAGCTTGGGTAGTAGGCAAGAGACCCAGTACTTC